This entry lists 6 T cell receptor beta chains sequenced from one sample in a study of OX40 agonist ivuxolimab in advanced cancers. Assay: immunoSEQ multiplex PCR; the TCRdb copy retains only in-frame clones and omits some. Among about 61,000 clones listed, nearly 90% were seen once. Sequences were derived from CD4+ or CD8+ T cells sorted from blood, sampled in a trial of the OX40 agonist ivuxolimab. All receptors derive from an adult with an advanced solid tumor such as melanoma, head and neck, liver or kidney cancer.

The V and J genes are TRBV5-5 and TRBJ1-1; D is unclear. V was shortened by 1 base and J by 0 bases, with 10 bases between the two germline ends. The CDR3 covers 15 residues. Germline values: CDR1 SGHKS, CDR2 YYEKEE (reference sequence). The CDR3 DNA sequence: TGTGCCAGCAGCTTGTCGGGAAGCATGAACACTGAAGCTTTCTTT. It encodes CASSLSGSMNTEAFF.

This clone came up once. V usage is TRBV9 and J usage is TRBJ2-7, with 9 bases fitting TRBD1. Per germline, CDR1 SGDLS and CDR2 YYNGEE. The CDR3 sequence is 16 residues long. Germline trimming cut 3 bases from V and 2 bases from J; bases unmatched to any gene: 9. The chain's CDR3 is CASSASLDRGAYEQYF. CDR3 in DNA: TGTGCCAGCAGCGCTTCCTTGGACAGGGGCGCCTACGAGCAGTACTTC.

The chain is built from TRBV7-9 and TRBJ1-3, with D maybe TRBD1 (5 bases). V lost 1 base to trimming and J lost 0 bases, with 7 bases between them. Per the germline V gene, CDR1 is SEHNR and CDR2 is FQNEAQ (reference sequence). The length of the CDR3 is 15 residues. The chain's CDR3 is CASSLEGVSGNTIYF. In nucleotides, the CDR3 is TGTGCCAGCAGCTTAGAAGGGGTCTCTGGAAACACCATATATTTT.

The CDR3 reads CASRNGEKLFF. Written as DNA, the CDR3 is TGTGCCAGCCGGAACGGGGAAAAACTGTTTTTT. V gene TRBV7-2 combines with J gene TRBJ1-4; D is undetermined. Trimming left V 8 bases short and J 8 bases short, with 9 bases between. Germline CDR1 reads SGHTA; CDR2 reads FQGNSA. This CDR3 has 11 amino acids.

J is TRBJ2-2 and V is TRBV6-5, with 7 bases lining up with TRBD2. The CDR3 consists of 15 residues. Germline CDR1 is MNHEY and CDR2 is SVGAGI. The V segment lost 5 bases and the J segment 1 base; nucleotides outside the gene matches: 4. CDR3: CASSRAGRNTGELFF. The CDR3 DNA reads as TGTGCCAGCAGTCGAGCGGGGCGGAACACCGGGGAGCTGTTTTTT.

The V and J genes are TRBV6-5 and TRBJ2-5; D is ambiguous. Germline V gene sequence: CDR1 MNHEY, CDR2 SVGAGI. The CDR3 has 14 amino acids. V lost 5 bases and J lost 0, with 10 bases in between. The CDR3 DNA reads TGTGCCAGCAGTCGGAATTCGAACCAAGAGACCCAGTACTTC. Translation gives CASSRNSNQETQYF.